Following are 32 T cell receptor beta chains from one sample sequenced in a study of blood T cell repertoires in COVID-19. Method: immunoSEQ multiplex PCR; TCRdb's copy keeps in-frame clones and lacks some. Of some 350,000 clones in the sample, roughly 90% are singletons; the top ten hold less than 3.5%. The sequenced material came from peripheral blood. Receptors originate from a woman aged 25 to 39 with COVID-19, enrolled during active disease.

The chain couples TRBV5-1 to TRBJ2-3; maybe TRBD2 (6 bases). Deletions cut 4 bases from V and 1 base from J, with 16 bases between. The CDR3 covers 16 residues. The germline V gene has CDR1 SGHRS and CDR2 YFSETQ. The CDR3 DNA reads TGCGCCAGCAGCGGAGTTGTAGCGGTCGGCACAGATACGCAGTATTTT. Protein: CASSGVVAVGTDTQYF.

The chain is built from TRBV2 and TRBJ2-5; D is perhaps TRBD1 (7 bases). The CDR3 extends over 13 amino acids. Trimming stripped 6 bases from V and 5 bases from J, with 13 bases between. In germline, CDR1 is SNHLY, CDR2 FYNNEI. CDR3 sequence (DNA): TGTGCCAGCAGGGAGGGGGCGACGGAGACCCAGTACTTC. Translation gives CASREGATETQYF.

The CDR3 region is CASSESDRRRGTEAFF. In nucleotides, the CDR3 is TGTGCCAGCAGTGAATCGGACAGGAGACGGGGCACTGAAGCTTTCTTT. This chain connects TRBV25-1 to TRBJ1-1; 7 bases are shared with TRBD1. V was pared by 1 base and J by 4 bases, with 9 bases of the junction left unmatched. The germline V gene encodes CDR1 MGHDK and CDR2 SYGVNS. There are 16 residues in the CDR3.

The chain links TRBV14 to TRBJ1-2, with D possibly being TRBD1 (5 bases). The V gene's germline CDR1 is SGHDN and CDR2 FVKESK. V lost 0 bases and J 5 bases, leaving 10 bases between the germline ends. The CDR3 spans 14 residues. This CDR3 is CASSQDTGPYGYTF. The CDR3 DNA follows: TGTGCCAGCAGCCAAGATACAGGACCATATGGCTACACCTTC. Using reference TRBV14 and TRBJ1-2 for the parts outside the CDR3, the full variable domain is EAGVTQFPSHSVIEKGQTVTLRCDPISGHDNLYWYRRVMGKEIKFLLHFVKESKQDESGMPNNRFLAERTGGTYSTLKVQPAELEDSGVYFCASSQDTGPYGYTFGSGTRLTVV.

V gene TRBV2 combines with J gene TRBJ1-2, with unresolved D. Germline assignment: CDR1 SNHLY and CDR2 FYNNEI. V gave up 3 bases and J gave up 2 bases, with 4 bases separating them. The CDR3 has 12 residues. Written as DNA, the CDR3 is TGTGCCAGCAGTGAGGAGAACTATGGCTACACCTTC. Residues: CASSEENYGYTF.

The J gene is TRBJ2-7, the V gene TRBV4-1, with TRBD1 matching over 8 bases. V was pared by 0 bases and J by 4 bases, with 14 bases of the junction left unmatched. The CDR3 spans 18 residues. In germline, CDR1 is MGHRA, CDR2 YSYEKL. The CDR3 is CASSQEVSFRGRLYEQYF. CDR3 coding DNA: TGCGCCAGCAGCCAAGAAGTCTCTTTCAGGGGGCGCTTGTACGAGCAGTACTTC.

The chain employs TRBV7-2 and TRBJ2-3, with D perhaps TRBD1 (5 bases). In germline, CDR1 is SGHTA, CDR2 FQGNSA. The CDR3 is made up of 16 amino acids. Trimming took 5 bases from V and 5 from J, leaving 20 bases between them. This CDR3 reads CASSPRGAGLVDTQYF. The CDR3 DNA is TGTGCCAGCAGCCCCCGTGGGGCAGGGTTGGTAGATACGCAGTATTTT.

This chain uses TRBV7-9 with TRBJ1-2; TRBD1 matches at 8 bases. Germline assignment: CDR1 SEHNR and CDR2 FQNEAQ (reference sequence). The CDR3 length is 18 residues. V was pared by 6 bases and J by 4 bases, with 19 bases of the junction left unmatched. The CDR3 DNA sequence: TGTGCCAGCAGACCATTCGGACAGGGCCACGAGCTTGGCTATGGCTACACCTTC. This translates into CASRPFGQGHELGYGYTF.

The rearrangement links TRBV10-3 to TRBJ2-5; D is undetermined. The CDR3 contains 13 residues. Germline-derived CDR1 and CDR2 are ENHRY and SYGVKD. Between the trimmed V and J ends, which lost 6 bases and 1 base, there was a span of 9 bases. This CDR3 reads CAIRQQIQETQYF. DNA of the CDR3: TGTGCCATCAGGCAACAGATCCAAGAGACCCAGTACTTC.

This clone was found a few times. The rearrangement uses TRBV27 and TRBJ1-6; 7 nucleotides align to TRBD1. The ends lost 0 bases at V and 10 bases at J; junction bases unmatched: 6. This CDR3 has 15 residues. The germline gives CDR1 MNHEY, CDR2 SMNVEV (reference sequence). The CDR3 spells CASSLSTGVGSPLHF. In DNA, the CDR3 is TGTGCCAGCAGTTTATCAACAGGGGTTGGCTCACCCCTCCACTTT.

The CDR3 DNA is TGTGCCAGCAGCTTAGAGGGGAGGGGAGCTTTCTTT. It translates to CASSLEGRGAFF. The chain is built from TRBV7-9 and TRBJ1-1; maybe TRBD1 (5 bases). Per germline, CDR1 SEHNR and CDR2 FQNEAQ (reference sequence). The CDR3 has 12 amino acids. Trimming shortened V by 1 base and J by 10 bases, and 10 bases separated the two germline ends.

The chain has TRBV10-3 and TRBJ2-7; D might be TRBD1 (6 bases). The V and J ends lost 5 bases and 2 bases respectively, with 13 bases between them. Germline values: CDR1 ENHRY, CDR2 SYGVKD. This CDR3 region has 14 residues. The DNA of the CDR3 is TGTGCCATCAGTCCCTCACAGGGTCCCTACGAGCAGTACGTC. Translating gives CAISPSQGPYEQYV.

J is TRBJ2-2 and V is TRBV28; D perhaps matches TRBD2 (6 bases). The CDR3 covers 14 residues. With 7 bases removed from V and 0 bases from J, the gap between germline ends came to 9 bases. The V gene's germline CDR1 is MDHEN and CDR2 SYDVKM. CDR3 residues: CASKEGSNTGELFF. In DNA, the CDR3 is TGTGCCAGCAAGGAGGGCTCGAACACCGGGGAGCTGTTTTTT.

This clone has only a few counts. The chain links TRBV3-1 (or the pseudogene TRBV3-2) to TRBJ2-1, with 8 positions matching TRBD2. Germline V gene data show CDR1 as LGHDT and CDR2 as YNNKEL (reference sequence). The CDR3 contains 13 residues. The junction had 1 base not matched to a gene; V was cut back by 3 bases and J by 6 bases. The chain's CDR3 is CASSHGTSNEQFF. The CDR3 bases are TGTGCCAGCAGCCACGGGACTAGCAATGAGCAGTTCTTC.

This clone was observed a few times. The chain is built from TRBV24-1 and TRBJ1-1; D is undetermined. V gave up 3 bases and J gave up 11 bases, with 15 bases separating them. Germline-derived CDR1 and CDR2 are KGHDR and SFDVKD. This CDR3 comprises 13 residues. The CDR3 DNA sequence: TGTGCCACCAGTGATCCCTGGGCGAGGGAGGCTTTCTTT. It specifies CATSDPWAREAFF.

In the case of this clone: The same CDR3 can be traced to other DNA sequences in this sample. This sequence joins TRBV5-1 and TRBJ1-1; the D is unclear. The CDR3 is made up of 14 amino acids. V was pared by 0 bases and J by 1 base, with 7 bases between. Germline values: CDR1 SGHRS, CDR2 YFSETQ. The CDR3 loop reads CASSLAGGNTEAFF. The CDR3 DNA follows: TGCGCCAGCAGCTTGGCCGGAGGGAACACTGAAGCTTTCTTT.

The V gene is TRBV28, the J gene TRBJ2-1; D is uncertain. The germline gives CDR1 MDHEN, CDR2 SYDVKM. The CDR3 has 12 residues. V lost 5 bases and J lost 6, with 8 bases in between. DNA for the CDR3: TGTGCCAGCAGTCTCAACAGCAATGAGCAGTTCTTC. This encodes CASSLNSNEQFF.

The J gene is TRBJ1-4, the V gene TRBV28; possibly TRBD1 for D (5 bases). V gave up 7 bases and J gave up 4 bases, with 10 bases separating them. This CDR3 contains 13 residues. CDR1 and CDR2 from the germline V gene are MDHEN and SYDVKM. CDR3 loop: CASKRGFNEKLFF. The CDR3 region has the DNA TGTGCCAGCAAAAGGGGCTTTAATGAAAAACTGTTTTTT.

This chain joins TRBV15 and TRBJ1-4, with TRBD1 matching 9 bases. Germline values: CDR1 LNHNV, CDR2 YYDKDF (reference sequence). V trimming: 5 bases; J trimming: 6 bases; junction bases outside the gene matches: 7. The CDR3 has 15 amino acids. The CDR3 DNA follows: TGTGCCACCAGCGAACAGGGGGCGCGTCATGAAAAACTGTTTTTT. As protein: CATSEQGARHEKLFF.

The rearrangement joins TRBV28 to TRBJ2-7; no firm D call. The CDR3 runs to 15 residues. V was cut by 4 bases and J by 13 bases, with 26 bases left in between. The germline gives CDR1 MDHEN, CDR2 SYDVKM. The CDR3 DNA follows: TGTGCCAGCAGTTCCCACACCAGTGATAATTTTGGGCCCTACTTC. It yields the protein CASSSHTSDNFGPYF. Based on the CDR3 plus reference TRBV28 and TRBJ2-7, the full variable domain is DVKVTQSSRYLVKRTGEKVFLECVQDMDHENMFWYRQDPGLGLRLIYFSYDVKMKEKGDIPEGYSVSREKKERFSLILESASTNQTSMYLCASSSHTSDNFGPYFGPGTRLTVT.

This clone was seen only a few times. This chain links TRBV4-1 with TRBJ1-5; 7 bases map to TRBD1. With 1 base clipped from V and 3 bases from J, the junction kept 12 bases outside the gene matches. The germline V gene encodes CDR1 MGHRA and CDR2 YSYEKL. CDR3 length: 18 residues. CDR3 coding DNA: TGCGCCAGCAGCCAAGCCCCGCCTAGGGGGCGCCTCAATCAGCCCCAGCATTTT. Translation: CASSQAPPRGRLNQPQHF.

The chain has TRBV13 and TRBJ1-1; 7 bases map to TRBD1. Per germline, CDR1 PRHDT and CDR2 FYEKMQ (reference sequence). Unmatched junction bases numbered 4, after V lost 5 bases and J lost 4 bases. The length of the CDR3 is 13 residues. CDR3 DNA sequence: TGTGCCAGCAGCCGACAGGGACTCACTGAAGCTTTCTTT. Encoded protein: CASSRQGLTEAFF.

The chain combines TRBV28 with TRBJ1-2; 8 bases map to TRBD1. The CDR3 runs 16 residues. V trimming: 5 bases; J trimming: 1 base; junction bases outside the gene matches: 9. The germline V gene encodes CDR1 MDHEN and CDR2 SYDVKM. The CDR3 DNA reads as TGTGCCAGCAGTGCCTCCGGGACAGGAAATAACTATGGCTACACCTTC. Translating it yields CASSASGTGNNYGYTF.

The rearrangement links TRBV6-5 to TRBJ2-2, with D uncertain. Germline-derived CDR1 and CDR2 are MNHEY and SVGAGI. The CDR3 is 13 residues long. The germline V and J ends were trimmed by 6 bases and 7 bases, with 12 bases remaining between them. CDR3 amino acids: CASSASLGGELFF. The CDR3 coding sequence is TGTGCCAGCAGCGCTAGTTTGGGCGGGGAGCTGTTTTTT.

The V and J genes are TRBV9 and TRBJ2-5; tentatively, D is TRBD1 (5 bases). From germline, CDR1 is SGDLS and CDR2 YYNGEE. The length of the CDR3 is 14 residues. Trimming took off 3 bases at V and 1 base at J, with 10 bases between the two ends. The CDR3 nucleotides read TGTGCCAGCAGCGAAGGGGTACTCCAAGAGACCCAGTACTTC. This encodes CASSEGVLQETQYF.

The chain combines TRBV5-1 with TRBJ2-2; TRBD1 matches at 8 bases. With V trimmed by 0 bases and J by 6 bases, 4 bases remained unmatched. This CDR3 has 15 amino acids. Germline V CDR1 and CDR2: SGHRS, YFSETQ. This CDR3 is CASSLVRGQAGELFF. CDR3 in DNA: TGCGCCAGCAGCTTGGTCAGGGGGCAAGCCGGGGAGCTGTTTTTT.

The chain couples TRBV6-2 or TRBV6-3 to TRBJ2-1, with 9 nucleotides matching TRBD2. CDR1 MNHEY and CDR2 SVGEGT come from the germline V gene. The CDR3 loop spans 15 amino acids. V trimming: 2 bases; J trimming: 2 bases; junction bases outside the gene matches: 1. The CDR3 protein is CASSYASGAYNEQFF. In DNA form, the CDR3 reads TGTGCCAGCAGTTACGCTAGCGGGGCCTACAATGAGCAGTTCTTC.

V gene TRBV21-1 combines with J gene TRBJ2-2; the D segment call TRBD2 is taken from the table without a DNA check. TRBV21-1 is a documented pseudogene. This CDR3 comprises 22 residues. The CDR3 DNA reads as TGTGCCAGCAGCAAAGAGGGTGTTCGGAGCGGGGGGGCTATAGTGGCCACCGGGGAGCTGTTTTTT. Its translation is CASSKEGVRSGGAIVATGELFF.

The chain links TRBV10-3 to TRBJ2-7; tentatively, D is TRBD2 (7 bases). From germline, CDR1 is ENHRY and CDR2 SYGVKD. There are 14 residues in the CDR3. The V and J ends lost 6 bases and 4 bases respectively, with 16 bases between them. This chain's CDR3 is CAIRAGARFYEQYF. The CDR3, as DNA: TGTGCCATCAGGGCGGGGGCGCGGTTTTACGAGCAGTACTTC.

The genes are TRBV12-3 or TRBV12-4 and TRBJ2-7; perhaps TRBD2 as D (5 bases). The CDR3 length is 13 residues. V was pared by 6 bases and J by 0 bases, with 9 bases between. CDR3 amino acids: CASSRGDSYEQYF. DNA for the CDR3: TGTGCCAGCAGCCGGGGAGACTCCTACGAGCAGTACTTC.

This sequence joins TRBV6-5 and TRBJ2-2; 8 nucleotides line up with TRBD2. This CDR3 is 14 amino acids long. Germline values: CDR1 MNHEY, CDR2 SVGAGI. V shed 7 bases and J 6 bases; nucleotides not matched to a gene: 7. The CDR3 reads CASTGGPYPGELFF. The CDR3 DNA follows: TGTGCCAGCACGGGGGGGCCTTATCCCGGGGAGCTGTTTTTT.

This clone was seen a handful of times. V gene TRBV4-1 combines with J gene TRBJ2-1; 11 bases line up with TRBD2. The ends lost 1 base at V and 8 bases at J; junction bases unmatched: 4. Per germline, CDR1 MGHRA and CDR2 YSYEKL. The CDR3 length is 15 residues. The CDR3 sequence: CASSQVAGGGDEQFF. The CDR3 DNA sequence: TGCGCCAGCAGCCAAGTAGCGGGAGGGGGAGATGAGCAGTTCTTC.